The sequence of this T cell receptor (beta chain) was determined in a study of T-cell memory formation after mild COVID-19. Study conclusions and caveats: Some SARS-CoV-2-responding clones were already detected in memory before infection. CD4/CD8 balance characterized clones contracting day 15 to 85, and CD4+ skew characterized later expanders. CM and EM subsets held most contracting CD4+ clones; EMRA held CD8+ ones.

The germline CDR1 and CDR2 sequences are SEHNR and FQNEAQ (reference sequence). Losses at the gene ends were 6 bases for V and 2 bases for J; bases not matched to a gene: 9. The CDR3 has 17 residues. This clonotype has ten or more counts. Its specificity is not known. TCRdb fed the 5' RACE reads into MiXCR, producing one record per CDR3 protein. Among hundreds of thousands of distinct CDR3 sequences listed, around 15% were seen once. J is TRBJ2-6 and V is TRBV7-9; 8 nucleotides agree with TRBD1. The material sequenced was PBMCs or a T cell subset sorted from them (not recorded which). The TCR originated in a young man who had mild COVID-19 (a few samples of this study predate the infection). Cell type and time point are not known. In DNA, the CDR3 is TGTGCCAGCAGAAGGACAGGGCAGGGGGCTGGGGCCAACGTCCTGACTTTC. It codes for CASRRTGQGAGANVLTF.